This is a list of T cell receptor beta chains from one sample in a study of Graves' ophthalmopathy and Graves' hyperthyroidism. TCRdb independently ran MiXCR on the multiplex PCR reads; one entry per CDR3 protein. The sample carries under 350,000 distinct CDR3 sequences, 17% recorded once. Sequenced: peripheral blood. These receptors came from an adult man with Graves' ophthalmopathy. CDR3s include the opening cysteine and the closing phenylalanine or tryptophan. The order of the fields is CDR3 protein, CDR3 DNA, D gene, V gene, clone size, J gene, CDR3 length. D genes are given only for firm matches. The size field is filled for only some rows; it gives once, few, many or a size class.

CASSETSGTTQYF,TGCGCCAGCAGTGAGACTAGCGGGACAACCCAGTACTTC,TRBD2,TRBV10-2,many,TRBJ2-5,13
CSANYQRGVNQPQHF,TGCAGTGCTAATTATCAGAGGGGCGTCAATCAGCCCCAGCATTTT,-,TRBV20-1,many,TRBJ1-5,15
CATSTTGTGTYEQYF,TGTGCCACCAGTACAACCGGGACAGGAACCTACGAGCAGTACTTC,TRBD1,TRBV24-1,-,TRBJ2-7,15
CSVVGPRNTGELFF,TGCAGCGTTGTGGGGCCGCGCAACACCGGGGAGCTGTTTTTT,-,TRBV29-1,many,TRBJ2-2,14
CASSFGLISREQYF,TGTGCCAGCAGTTTTGGGCTAATCTCTCGCGAGCAGTACTTC,-,TRBV12-3/TRBV12-4,many,TRBJ2-7,14
CAISWGQGLTEAFF,TGTGCCATCAGCTGGGGACAGGGACTAACTGAAGCTTTCTTT,TRBD1,TRBV10-3,many,TRBJ1-1,14
CSATLYRGRQPQHF,TGCAGTGCTACCTTGTACAGGGGGCGTCAGCCCCAGCATTTT,TRBD1,TRBV20-1,many,TRBJ1-5,14
CASSQDQAGSNQPQHF,TGCGCCAGCAGCCAAGATCAGGCAGGGAGCAATCAGCCCCAGCATTTT,-,TRBV4-1,many,TRBJ1-5,16
CSVEVDSPGYTF,TGCAGCGTTGAGGTGGACAGCCCCGGCTACACCTTC,-,TRBV29-1,many,TRBJ1-2,12
CATSVGQNTGELFF,TGTGCCACCAGTGTCGGGCAGAACACCGGGGAGCTGTTTTTT,-,TRBV24-1,many,TRBJ2-2,14
CAWSSKGAKYLAGQPQHF,TGTGCCTGGAGTAGTAAGGGGGCGAAATATCTCGCCGGTCAGCCCCAGCATTTT,TRBD1,TRBV30,many,TRBJ1-5,18